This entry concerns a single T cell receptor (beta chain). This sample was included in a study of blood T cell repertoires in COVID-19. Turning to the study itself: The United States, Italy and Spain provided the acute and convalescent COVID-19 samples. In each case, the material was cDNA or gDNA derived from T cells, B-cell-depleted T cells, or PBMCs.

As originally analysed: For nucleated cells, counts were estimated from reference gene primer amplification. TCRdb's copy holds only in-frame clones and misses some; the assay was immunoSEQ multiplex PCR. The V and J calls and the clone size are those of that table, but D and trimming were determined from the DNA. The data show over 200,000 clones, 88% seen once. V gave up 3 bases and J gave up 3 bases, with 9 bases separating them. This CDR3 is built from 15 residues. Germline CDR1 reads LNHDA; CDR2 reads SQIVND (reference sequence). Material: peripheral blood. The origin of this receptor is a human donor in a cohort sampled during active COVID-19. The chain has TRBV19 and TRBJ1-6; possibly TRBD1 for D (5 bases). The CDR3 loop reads CASSIDSDYNSPLHF. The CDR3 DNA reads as TGTGCCAGTAGTATCGACAGCGACTATAATTCACCCCTCCACTTT.